This is a list of T cell receptor beta chains from one sample in a study of tissue T cells after allogeneic stem cell transplantation. The repertoire was sequenced with immunoSEQ multiplex PCR; TCRdb's copy has only in-frame clones and lacks some. This sample yields about 6,300 clones, of which 60% to 80% are seen a single time; less than 8.5% belongs to the top ten. The material sequenced was tissue from the rectum, taken at autopsy. Receptor source: a woman aged 18-50 years with breast cancer. CDR3s include the opening cysteine and the closing phenylalanine or tryptophan. D genes are given only for firm matches. Clone size is stated in some rows and not others, as once, few, many or a class when expanded.

V gene	CDR3 length	D gene	J gene	clone size	CDR3 protein	CDR3 DNA
TRBV7-3	13	NA	TRBJ2-3	NA	CASSLIGTDTQYF	TGTGCCAGCAGCTTAATTGGTACAGATACGCAGTATTTT
TRBV7-3	16	NA	TRBJ2-2	NA	CASSPLEPPNTGELFF	TGTGCCAGCAGCCCCCTCGAACCCCCGAACACCGGGGAGCTGTTTTTT
TRBV7-8	19	TRBD2	TRBJ2-1	NA	CASSRAAQEIAGGSGEQFF	TGTGCCAGCAGCCGAGCCGCCCAGGAGATAGCGGGCGGGAGTGGTGAGCAGTTCTTC
TRBV4-3	16	TRBD1	TRBJ2-2	once	CASSQEGRGLGGELFF	TGCGCCAGCAGCCAAGAAGGCAGGGGGCTTGGCGGGGAGCTGTTTTTT
TRBV10-1	16	NA	TRBJ1-5	NA	CASSKKGEDSNQPQHF	TGCGCCAGCAGTAAAAAGGGTGAAGATAGCAATCAGCCCCAGCATTTT
TRBV5-1	13	NA	TRBJ1-1	NA	CASSLSGDTEAFF	TGCGCCAGCAGCTTGTCTGGGGACACTGAAGCTTTCTTT
TRBV27	15	NA	TRBJ1-6	NA	CASSLVWGEGSPLHF	TGTGCCAGCAGTTTAGTGTGGGGGGAGGGTTCACCCCTCCACTTT
TRBV5-1	15	NA	TRBJ2-3	NA	CASSLAPQVEDTQYF	TGCGCCAGCAGCTTGGCCCCTCAGGTCGAAGATACGCAGTATTTT
TRBV6-5	13	NA	TRBJ2-5	NA	CASSRGARETQYF	TGTGCCAGCAGCCGGGGGGCTCGGGAGACCCAGTACTTC
TRBV30	14	NA	TRBJ2-4	NA	CAWDLGAAFGIQYF	TGTGCCTGGGACCTGGGGGCAGCTTTTGGCATTCAGTACTTC
TRBV10-3	13	NA	TRBJ2-5	NA	CAIGSGTQETQYF	TGTGCCATCGGTAGCGGAACACAAGAGACCCAGTACTTC
TRBV6-2/TRBV6-3	12	NA	TRBJ1-6	few	CASSSSDSPLHF	TGTGCCAGCAGTTCCTCCGATTCACCCCTCCACTTT
TRBV20-1	10	NA	TRBJ2-3	NA	CSASRDTQYF	TGCAGTGCTAGTAGGGATACGCAGTATTTT
TRBV15	17	NA	TRBJ2-2	NA	CATSRDYEGTNTGELFF	TGTGCCACCAGCAGAGATTACGAAGGGACTAACACCGGGGAGCTGTTTTTT
TRBV25-1	16	TRBD2	TRBJ2-2	NA	CASSDAGTSSPGELFF	TGTGCCAGCAGTGATGCCGGGACTAGTTCTCCCGGGGAGCTGTTTTTT
TRBV18	16	TRBD1	TRBJ1-3	NA	CASSTGTASLGNTIYF	TGTGCCAGCTCAACGGGGACAGCATCGCTTGGAAACACCATATATTTT
TRBV11-2	16	TRBD2	TRBJ2-5	NA	CASSLDGASGRETQYF	TGTGCCAGCAGCTTAGATGGGGCTAGCGGGAGAGAGACCCAGTACTTC
TRBV7-8	14	TRBD1	TRBJ2-3	few	CASSFGTDADTQYF	TGTGCCAGCAGCTTTGGGACAGACGCAGATACGCAGTATTTT
TRBV6-2/TRBV6-3	17	TRBD1	TRBJ1-2	NA	CASSQPETGDWFGGYTF	TGTGCCAGCAGCCAACCTGAGACAGGGGATTGGTTTGGTGGCTACACCTTC
TRBV11-2	13	TRBD1	TRBJ1-2	NA	CASSSGQDYGYTF	TGTGCCAGCAGCTCGGGACAGGACTATGGCTACACCTTC
TRBV14	15	TRBD1	TRBJ1-6	few	CASSQTGTGNSPLHF	TGTGCCAGCAGCCAGACCGGGACAGGGAATTCACCCCTCCACTTT
TRBV29-1	14	NA	TRBJ2-7	NA	CSVTPSDLSYEQYF	TGCAGCGTCACCCCATCGGACTTATCCTACGAGCAGTACTTC
TRBV18	13	NA	TRBJ2-7	few	CASSGPGADEQYF	TGTGCCAGCTCAGGGCCGGGAGCGGACGAGCAGTACTTC
TRBV2	16	NA	TRBJ1-2	NA	CASSALLTPDIQGYTF	TGTGCCAGCAGTGCGCTCCTAACCCCTGATATCCAGGGCTACACCTTC
TRBV7-2	13	NA	TRBJ2-7	NA	CASSPNFWGEQYF	TGTGCCAGCAGCCCAAACTTTTGGGGCGAGCAGTACTTC
TRBV4-3	14	TRBD1	TRBJ1-5	NA	CASSQEQGYQPQHF	TGCGCCAGCAGCCAAGAACAGGGGTATCAGCCCCAGCATTTT